This TCR beta chain was profiled in a study of T cell changes during pregnancy in multiple sclerosis (dated by TCRdb to between 2019 and 2020). For the study in its entirety: Changes in the T cell repertoire over the course of pregnancy were examined in this study in women with multiple sclerosis.

Inclusive of the bounding cysteine and phenylalanine, the CDR3 is 16 residues long. CDR3 DNA only is kept here, 48 bases in frame from base 1. Ends trimmed: V by 5 bases, J by 4 bases; bases unmatched to a gene: 12. The germline V gene (reference sequence) sets CDR1 to PRHDT and CDR2 to FYEKMQ. Regarding this clone: Its binding antigen is unknown. Per-nucleotide qualities are absent, and no much larger clonotype sits a single base away.

Library preparation employed the immunoSEQ multiplex PCR assay. TCRdb took over this immuneACCESS table, retaining in-frame rearrangements with V and J assigned. Such tables are incomplete; in checked studies, under half of the missing clones stem from an unresolved V gene, and the remainder is unexplained. This sample lists under 75,000 clones; over 85% were detected once. About 3% of the sample comes from the top ten. This receptor was obtained from a female donor with multiple sclerosis, enrolled in a pregnancy study. The sequencing used CD8+ T cells from peripheral blood mononuclear cells, collected in the second trimester of pregnancy. The rearrangement joined TRBV13 to TRBJ2-7; 9 junctional bases match TRBD2. The CDR3 region reads CASSTPSGTSLYEQYF. The sequence in DNA is TGTGCCAGCAGCACTCCATCCGGGACTAGCCTTTACGAGCAGTACTTC.